One sample yielded the 5 T cell receptor beta chains listed below, sequenced in a study of blood T cell repertoires in COVID-19. Profiling relied on immunoSEQ multiplex PCR, and the TCRdb table lists in-frame clones only, not all of them. Among tens of thousands of clones listed, 75% to 90% were seen once. Sequenced material: peripheral blood. Receptor source: a human donor with active COVID-19. The donor label of this sample is uncertain.

The J gene is TRBJ1-3, the V gene TRBV7-6; D is ambiguous. Germline CDR1 reads SGHVS; CDR2 reads FNYEAQ. CDR3 size: 18 residues. Trimming took off 4 bases at V and 0 bases at J, with 19 bases between the two ends. The CDR3 spells CASSSALPMTISGNTIYF. For the CDR3, the DNA is TGTGCCAGCAGCTCCGCACTCCCCATGACAATCTCTGGAAACACCATATATTTT.

V is TRBV6-5 and J is TRBJ1-2; D is uncertain. CDR1 MNHEY and CDR2 SVGAGI come from the germline V gene. CDR3 length: 13 amino acids. The ends were cut back, 8 bases at V and 0 bases at J, with 10 bases in the middle. The CDR3 coding sequence is TGTGCCAGCTCCCAAACAGCTAACTATGGCTACACCTTC. Protein: CASSQTANYGYTF.

This sequence joins TRBV7-9 and TRBJ2-1; the match to TRBD2 covers 10 bases. The trim removed 5 bases at V and 6 bases at J, leaving 7 bases unmatched. The CDR3 sequence is 15 residues long. From germline, CDR1 is SEHNR and CDR2 FQNEAQ (reference sequence). DNA of the CDR3: TGTGCCAGCAGCGCCGGGACTAGCGAGGGCAATGAGCAGTTCTTC. It yields the protein CASSAGTSEGNEQFF.

The V gene is TRBV15, the J gene TRBJ1-1; 7 positions agree with TRBD1. V lost 1 base to trimming and J lost 2 bases; unmatched junction nucleotides: 7. Per germline, CDR1 LNHNV and CDR2 YYDKDF (reference sequence). CDR3 length equals 16 residues. CDR3 DNA sequence: TGTGCCACCAGCAGAGCTCCCGGGACAGTCAACACTGAAGCTTTCTTT. It is translated as CATSRAPGTVNTEAFF.

The chain recombines TRBV5-1 with TRBJ1-2; 9 bases are shared with TRBD1. V trimming: 1 base; J trimming: 8 bases; junction bases outside the gene matches: 12. In germline, CDR1 is SGHRS, CDR2 YFSETQ. The CDR3 is 16 amino acids. The CDR3 sequence is CASSLPLGTGLDGYTF. CDR3 DNA: TGCGCCAGCAGCTTGCCACTAGGGACAGGGCTGGACGGCTACACCTTC.